This record covers a single T cell receptor (beta chain). The data are from a study of blood T cell repertoires in COVID-19. Germline CDR1 SGDLS, CDR2 YYNGEE. V shed 5 bases, J shed 4 bases, and the junction held 3 bases outside the gene matches. The CDR3 is made up of 13 amino acids. The authors' processing: Amplified reference gene primers provided the basis for estimating nucleated cell counts. This table comes from immunoSEQ multiplex PCR, and its TCRdb copy is limited to in-frame clones, with some not included. The V and J calls and clone size are taken from that table; D and trimming were inferred from the DNA. Of about 110,000 clones listed, under 85% are singletons.

Sequenced: peripheral blood. The TCR originated in a woman aged 65 to 85 with acute or convalescent COVID-19. The V and J genes are TRBV9 and TRBJ2-3; 8 bases match TRBD1. The CDR3, as DNA: TGTGCCAGCAGAGGACAGGGCTCAGATACGCAGTATTTT. This translates into CASRGQGSDTQYF.